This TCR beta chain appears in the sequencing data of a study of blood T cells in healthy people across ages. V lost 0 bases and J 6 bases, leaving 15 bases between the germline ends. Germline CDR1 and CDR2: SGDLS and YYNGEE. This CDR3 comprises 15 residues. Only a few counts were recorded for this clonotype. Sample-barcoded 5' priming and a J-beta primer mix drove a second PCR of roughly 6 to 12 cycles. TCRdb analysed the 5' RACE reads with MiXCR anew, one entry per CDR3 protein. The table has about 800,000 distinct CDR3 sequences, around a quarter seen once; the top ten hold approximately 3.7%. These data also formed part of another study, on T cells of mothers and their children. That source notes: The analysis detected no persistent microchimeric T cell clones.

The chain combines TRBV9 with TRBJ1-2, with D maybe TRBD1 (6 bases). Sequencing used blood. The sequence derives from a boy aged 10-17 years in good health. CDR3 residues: CASSVGGGRAHGYTF. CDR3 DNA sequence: TGTGCCAGCAGCGTAGGGGGGGGCAGGGCCCATGGCTACACCTTC.